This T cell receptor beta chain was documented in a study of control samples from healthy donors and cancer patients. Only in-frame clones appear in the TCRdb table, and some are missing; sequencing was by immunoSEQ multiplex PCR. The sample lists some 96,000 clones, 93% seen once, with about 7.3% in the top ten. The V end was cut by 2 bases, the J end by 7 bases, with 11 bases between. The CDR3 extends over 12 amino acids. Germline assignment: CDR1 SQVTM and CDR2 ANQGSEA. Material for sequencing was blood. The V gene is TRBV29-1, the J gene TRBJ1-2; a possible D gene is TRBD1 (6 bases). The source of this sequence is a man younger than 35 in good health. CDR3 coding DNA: TGCAGCGTTGAATCAGGGGCGGGTGGCTACACCTTC. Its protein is CSVESGAGGYTF. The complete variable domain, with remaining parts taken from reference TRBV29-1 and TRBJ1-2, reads SAVISQKPSRDICQRGTSLTIQCQVDSQVTMMFWYRQQPGQSLTLIATANQGSEATYESGFVIDKFPISRPNLTFSTLTVSNMSPEDSSIYLCSVESGAGGYTFGSGTRLTVV.